The 4 T cell receptor beta chains given below trace back to one sample, sequenced in a study of blood T cell repertoires in COVID-19. Measured with immunoSEQ multiplex PCR; TCRdb has only the in-frame clones, and not every one. This table has 170,000 or so clones, 80% to 90% appearing once. The sample comprised peripheral blood. These receptors were collected from a woman under 30 who had recovered from COVID-19.

The genes are TRBV5-1 and TRBJ1-5, with D unresolved. CDR1 is SGHRS, CDR2 YFSETQ, per germline. The V gene lost 0 bases and the J gene lost 0 bases, with 7 bases spanning the gap. The CDR3 is made up of 15 amino acids. The CDR3 here is CASSLAAGSNQPQHF. CDR3 nucleotides: TGCGCCAGCAGCTTGGCCGCGGGTAGCAATCAGCCCCAGCATTTT.

The CDR3 spells CASRLKLAGGVETQYF. The CDR3, as DNA: TGTGCCAGCAGGTTAAAACTAGCGGGAGGGGTTGAGACCCAGTACTTC. J is TRBJ2-5 and V is TRBV3-1 (or the pseudogene TRBV3-2); TRBD2 matches 13 bases. Trimming took 6 bases from V and 5 from J; bases not matched to a gene: 9. CDR3 length equals 16 residues. CDR1 LGHDT and CDR2 YNNKEL come from the germline V gene (reference sequence).

The chain has TRBV7-3 and TRBJ2-5, with 9 bases identical to TRBD1. The CDR3 covers 15 residues. Trimming at V came to 5 bases and at J to 1 base, leaving 5 bases not matched to a gene. The germline CDR1 and CDR2 sequences are SGHTA and FQGTGA. CDR3 nucleotide sequence: TGTGCCAGCAGCGACGGGACAGGGCCCCAAGAGACCCAGTACTTC. It encodes CASSDGTGPQETQYF.

The table lists this clone with a few counts. The chain couples TRBV29-1 to TRBJ1-2, with D tentatively TRBD1 (5 bases). The CDR3 runs to 14 residues. In germline, CDR1 is SQVTM, CDR2 ANQGSEA. V shed 3 bases and J shed 6 bases, with 17 bases lying between them. The CDR3 protein is CSVEVPQGLDGYTF. DNA for the CDR3: TGCAGCGTTGAGGTCCCCCAGGGTCTTGATGGCTACACCTTC.